The clone carrying this T cell receptor beta chain came up many times. TCRdb analysed the 5' RACE reads with MiXCR anew, one entry per CDR3 protein. The repertoire holds over 20,000 distinct CDR3 sequences, with approximately 6% as singletons. This sample is part of a study of early T cells in non-severe SARS-CoV-2 infection. The CDR3 sequence is 14 residues long. The germline gives CDR1 SGHVS, CDR2 FNYEAQ. Trimming took off 8 bases at V and 0 bases at J, with 8 bases between the two ends. The genes are TRBV7-6 and TRBJ1-6; D is undetermined. The sequence derives from an adult who was a healthcare worker with PCR-confirmed SARS-CoV-2 infection or an uninfected control (not recorded which). The sample consisted of whole blood. CDR3 loop: CASGASSYNSPLHF. The CDR3 DNA sequence: TGTGCCAGCGGTGCTAGCTCCTATAATTCACCCCTCCACTTT.